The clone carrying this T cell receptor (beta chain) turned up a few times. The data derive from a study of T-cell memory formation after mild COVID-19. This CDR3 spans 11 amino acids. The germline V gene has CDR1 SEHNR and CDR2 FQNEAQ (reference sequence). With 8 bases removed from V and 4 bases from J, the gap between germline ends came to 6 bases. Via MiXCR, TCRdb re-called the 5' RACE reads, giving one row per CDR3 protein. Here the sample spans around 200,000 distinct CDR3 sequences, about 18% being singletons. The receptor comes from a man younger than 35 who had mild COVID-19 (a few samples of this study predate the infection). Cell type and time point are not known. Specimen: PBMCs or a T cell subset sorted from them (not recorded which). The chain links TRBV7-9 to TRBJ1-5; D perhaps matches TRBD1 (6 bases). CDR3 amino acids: CASGQNQPQHF. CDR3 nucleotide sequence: TGTGCCAGCGGACAGAATCAGCCCCAGCATTTT. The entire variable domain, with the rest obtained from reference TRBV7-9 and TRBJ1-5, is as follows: DTGVSQNPRHKITKRGQNVTFRCDPISEHNRLYWYRQTLGQGPEFLTYFQNEAQLEKSRLLSDRFSAERPKGSFSTLEIQRTEQGDSAMYLCASGQNQPQHFGDGTRLSIL.